Described below is a single T cell receptor (beta chain) sequence and its context. What it binds is unknown. This record belongs to a study of cytomegalovirus exposure and HLA in healthy donors. Study as a whole: Falling in the Caucasian-associated ancestry cluster were about 80% of around 370 genotyped donors.

Per germline, CDR1 MNHEY and CDR2 SVGAGI. The V end lost 6 bases, the J end lost 3 bases, and 17 bases lay between the germline ends. The CDR3 contains 15 residues. Study-wide results and caveats: Later analysis showed TCR association rates varying by HLA locus, highest for DRB1 and lowest for HLA-C. Later work associated fewer than 20,000 TCR beta sequences with HLA alleles at 0.05 false discovery rate. Exclusion applied to some V segments, including TRBV6-2 and TRBV6-3, as they were indistinguishable.

The PCR made use of 60 Vbeta and 13 Jbeta primers. Measured with immunoSEQ multiplex PCR; TCRdb has only the in-frame clones, and not every one. The sample gives about 190,000 clones, more than 65% of which show up once; 3.8% is in the top ten. Sequencing used PBMCs. This receptor was identified in a middle-aged man in good health and CMV-seronegative. This chain uses TRBV6-5 with TRBJ1-2, with D possibly TRBD1 on 5 matching bases. CDR3 loop: CASRRGTPRHYGYTF. Written as DNA, the CDR3 is TGTGCCAGCAGACGAGGGACTCCTAGGCACTATGGCTACACCTTC.